These 5 T cell receptor beta chains were all obtained from the same sample, sequenced in a study of shared clonotypes between healthy human individuals. Produced via immunoSEQ multiplex PCR; TCRdb's table is partial and in-frame only. The sample consists of approximately 2,300,000 clones, around 92% of them appearing once. Sequences were obtained from naive CD4+ T cells from PBMCs. Subset here: CD45RA+ positively selected. The origin of the receptors is a man between 18 and 35 years old in good health. Some clones in this sample may be carry-over from other donors' samples.

Note on this clone: At one end the junction does not follow the germline gene, possibly because of a read error. The chain joins TRBV11-1 to TRBJ2-1, with 7 bases matching TRBD2. The CDR3 consists of 11 residues. The germline gives CDR1 SGHAT, CDR2 FQDESV (reference sequence). The CDR3: CASSLAAGLFF. The CDR3, as DNA: TGTGCCAGCAGCCTAGCAGCGGGACTGTTCTTC. Variable domain in full (rest from reference TRBV11-1 and TRBJ2-1): EAEVAQSPRYKITEKSQAVAFWCDPISGHATLYWYRQILGQGPELLVQFQDESVVDDSQLPKDRFSAERLKGVDSTLKIQPAELGDSAMYLCASSLAAGLFFGPGTRLTVL.

The V call is TRBV5-1, the J call TRBJ2-5; TRBD2 matches 9 bases. The DNA end favors TRBJ2-7, so the J call may be wrong. Germline values: CDR1 SGHRS, CDR2 YFSETQ. The CDR3 has 15 amino acids. The CDR3 reads CASKISGGSSYEQYF. CDR3 nucleotide sequence: TGCGCCAGCAAAATTAGCGGGGGAAGCTCCTACGAGCAGTACTTC.

This sequence joins TRBV6-5 and TRBJ1-2; the D is unclear. The CDR3 is 12 residues long. The V gene's germline CDR1 is MNHEY and CDR2 SVGAGI. The ends were cut back, 8 bases at V and 5 bases at J, with 12 bases in the middle. This chain's CDR3 is CASLSSGYGYTF. The CDR3 DNA reads as TGTGCCAGCCTCAGTTCAGGATATGGCTACACCTTC.

The chain uses TRBV2 and TRBJ2-1, with 9 bases aligning to TRBD2. Germline CDR1 reads SNHLY; CDR2 reads FYNNEI. Losses at the gene ends were 6 bases for V and 0 bases for J; bases not matched to a gene: 6. This CDR3 region has 16 residues. The CDR3 region is CASRGSGSNSYNEQFF. CDR3 nucleotides: TGTGCCAGCAGGGGTAGCGGGAGTAACTCCTACAATGAGCAGTTCTTC. Full variable domain (outside the CDR3, taken from reference TRBV2 and TRBJ2-1): EPEVTQTPSHQVTQMGQEVILRCVPISNHLYFYWYRQILGQKVEFLVSFYNNEISEKSEIFDDQFSVERPDGSNFTLKIRSTKLEDSAMYFCASRGSGSNSYNEQFFGPGTRLTVL.

The chain uses TRBV2 and TRBJ2-7, with TRBD1 matching over 7 bases. J lost 0 bases, V lost 1 base, and 3 bases had no gene match. Germline V gene data show CDR1 as SNHLY and CDR2 as FYNNEI. This CDR3 is built from 15 residues. The CDR3 DNA follows: TGTGCCAGCAGTGAAGGCACAGGGGACTCCTACGAGCAGTACTTC. Translation gives CASSEGTGDSYEQYF.